Shown below are 2 T cell receptor beta chains from a single sample sequenced in a study of fetal regulatory T cell absence and autoimmunity. Some clones are missing from TCRdb's copy, which holds only in-frame ones; the method was immunoSEQ multiplex PCR. The sample has approximately 94,000 clones, less than 80% seen once. Sequencing used pancreas tissue. The receptors come from a male donor with IPEX syndrome.

This chain connects TRBV7-9 to TRBJ2-2; TRBD1 is a possible D gene (6 bases). The V end was cut by 5 bases, the J end by 3 bases, with 19 bases between. Germline V lookup: CDR1 SEHNR, CDR2 FQNEAQ (reference sequence). This CDR3 has 17 amino acids. CDR3 nucleotide sequence: TGTGCCAGCAGCCCGAGTGACAGGTGGCAGGACACCGGGGAGCTGTTTTTT. This codes for CASSPSDRWQDTGELFF. The complete variable domain, with remaining parts taken from reference TRBV7-9 and TRBJ2-2, reads DTGVSQNPRHKITKRGQNVTFRCDPISEHNRLYWYRQTLGQGPEFLTYFQNEAQLEKSRLLSDRFSAERPKGSFSTLEIQRTEQGDSAMYLCASSPSDRWQDTGELFFGEGSRLTVL.

V is TRBV9 and J is TRBJ2-1, with 8 bases lining up with TRBD2. The CDR3 runs to 15 residues. In germline, CDR1 is SGDLS, CDR2 YYNGEE. The junction had 6 bases not matched to a gene; V was cut back by 1 base and J by 6 bases. The DNA for the CDR3 is TGTGCCAGCAGCGTATATAACGGGGGGGCCAATGAGCAGTTCTTC. This gives the protein CASSVYNGGANEQFF.